One sample yielded the 14 T cell receptor beta chains listed below, sequenced in a study of cytomegalovirus exposure and HLA in healthy donors. The study ran its PCR with 60 Vbeta and 13 Jbeta primers. The method was immunoSEQ multiplex PCR; TCRdb's version includes in-frame clones alone and lacks a portion of them. Counted here are over 100,000 clones, roughly 70% occurring once; the ten biggest clones make up 0.87%. Sequencing was performed on PBMCs. Source of these receptors: a woman in her 30s in good health and CMV-seronegative.

This clone was counted only a few times. The chain combines TRBV5-6 with TRBJ1-2, with no clear D. The V gene's germline CDR1 is SGHDT and CDR2 YYEEEE. V was pared by 1 base and J by 0 bases, with 7 bases between. The CDR3 is made up of 14 amino acids. The CDR3 DNA follows: TGTGCCAGCAGCTTGACACACCCTAACTATGGCTACACCTTC. This gives the protein CASSLTHPNYGYTF.

V gene TRBV7-9 combines with J gene TRBJ1-5; TRBD1 matches at 9 bases. This CDR3 is 13 amino acids long. With 5 bases clipped from V and 11 bases from J, the junction kept 7 bases outside the gene matches. In germline, CDR1 is SEHNR, CDR2 FQNEAQ (reference sequence). The CDR3 coding sequence is TGTGCCAGCAGCCTCGGACAGGGGTTCACCCAGCATTTT. Translation: CASSLGQGFTQHF.

V usage is TRBV29-1 and J usage is TRBJ1-1; 8 bases are a match to TRBD1. With V trimmed by 7 bases and J by 2 bases, 9 bases remained unmatched. CDR3 size: 14 residues. Germline V gene lookup returns CDR1 SQVTM and CDR2 ANQGSEA. The CDR3 reads CSGNRGLGNTEAFF. In DNA, the CDR3 is TGCAGCGGGAACAGGGGGTTAGGAAACACTGAAGCTTTCTTT.

The chain is built from TRBV29-1 and TRBJ2-7; 9 bases match TRBD2. Losses at the gene ends were 3 bases for V and 7 bases for J; bases not matched to a gene: 7. The CDR3 sequence is 13 residues long. CDR1 is SQVTM and CDR2 is ANQGSEA in the germline V gene. The CDR3 reads CSVDGGGGREQYF. The CDR3 DNA is TGCAGCGTTGATGGCGGGGGGGGGAGGGAGCAGTACTTC.

The chain recombines TRBV29-1 with TRBJ2-3, with D uncertain. This CDR3 comprises 16 residues. Trimming shortened V by 0 bases and J by 2 bases, and 15 bases separated the two germline ends. Germline lookup yields CDR1 SQVTM and CDR2 ANQGSEA. The CDR3 DNA sequence: TGCAGCGTTGAAGATTCACAGAAGGATCCCACAGATACGCAGTATTTT. It is translated as CSVEDSQKDPTDTQYF.

The chain has TRBV7-9 and TRBJ2-3, with D possibly TRBD2 on 6 matching bases. In germline, CDR1 is SEHNR, CDR2 FQNEAQ (reference sequence). The CDR3 is 15 residues long. V lost 3 bases and J lost 1, with 11 bases in between. The CDR3 loop is CASSFSGLGTDTQYF. CDR3 coding DNA: TGTGCCAGCAGCTTTAGCGGCCTTGGCACAGATACGCAGTATTTT.

The genes are TRBV5-6 and TRBJ2-7; maybe TRBD1 (5 bases). Germline loops: CDR1 SGHDT, CDR2 YYEEEE. CDR3 length: 14 amino acids. V gave up 4 bases and J gave up 1 base, with 12 bases separating them. For the CDR3, the DNA is TGTGCCAGCAGCGCGACAGATTTTTCCTACGAGCAGTACTTC. It yields the protein CASSATDFSYEQYF.

This chain connects TRBV7-2 to TRBJ1-6; 10 nucleotides align to TRBD1. Germline V gene sequence: CDR1 SGHTA, CDR2 FQGNSA. The J segment lost 9 bases and the V segment lost 9 bases, leaving 5 bases of the junction unmatched. This CDR3 has 13 residues. The CDR3 DNA sequence: TGTGCCAGTAGGGACAGGGGAACTTCACCCCTCCACTTT. The encoded protein is CASRDRGTSPLHF.

The chain has TRBV2 and TRBJ2-2; TRBD1 matches 7 bases. With V trimmed by 6 bases and J by 4 bases, 2 bases remained unmatched. This CDR3 comprises 13 residues. CDR1 SNHLY and CDR2 FYNNEI come from the germline V gene. The CDR3 loop reads CASRDRATGELFF. The CDR3, as DNA: TGTGCCAGCAGAGACAGGGCCACCGGGGAGCTGTTTTTT.

The chain employs TRBV30 and TRBJ2-5; maybe TRBD2 (5 bases). Germline V CDR1 and CDR2: GTSNPN, SVGIG (reference sequence). The CDR3 is 11 residues long. Between the trimmed V and J ends, which lost 2 bases and 4 bases, there was a span of 5 bases. This CDR3 reads CAWSSGETQYF. CDR3 coding DNA: TGTGCCTGGAGTAGCGGAGAGACCCAGTACTTC.

The chain has TRBV10-3 and TRBJ2-5, with 10 bases fitting TRBD2. Germline lookup yields CDR1 ENHRY and CDR2 SYGVKD. The CDR3 has 14 residues. V gave up 10 bases and J gave up 5 bases; unmatched junction bases: 10. As DNA, the CDR3 is TGTGCCAGCCAATCTAGCGGGAGTGGTGAGACCCAGTACTTC. Protein product: CASQSSGSGETQYF.

Turning to this clone: One junction end does not reproduce the germline sequence, and a read error may be involved. The chain combines TRBV2 with TRBJ2-7; perhaps TRBD1 as D (6 bases). The CDR3 length is 14 residues. CDR1 and CDR2 from the germline V gene are SNHLY and FYNNEI. CDR3 residues: CASSEALQRQGWNF. The CDR3 nucleotides read TGTGCCAGCAGTGAAGCGCTTCAACGGCAGGGGTGGAACTTC.

The rearrangement joins TRBV7-8 to TRBJ2-7, with 10 bases that match TRBD1. CDR3 length equals 16 residues. V shed 1 base, J shed 3 bases, and the junction held 6 bases outside the gene matches. Germline CDR1 SGHVS, CDR2 FQNEAQ. The CDR3 bases are TGTGCCAGCAGCTTAGAGGAGACAGGGGGCCTCTACGAGCAGTACTTC. Amino acids: CASSLEETGGLYEQYF.

V and J are TRBV6-5 and TRBJ1-1; no reliable D call. V lost 6 bases, J lost 2 bases, and 13 bases lay in between. The CDR3 has 14 amino acids. Germline CDR1 and CDR2: MNHEY and SVGAGI. The CDR3 DNA reads TGTGCCAGCAGCCTCCATAAACTAAACACTGAAGCTTTCTTT. Its protein product is CASSLHKLNTEAFF.